This TCR beta chain was recorded in a study of cytomegalovirus exposure and HLA in healthy donors. Whole-study results and caveats: According to reports, the classifier identified cytomegalovirus status with high specificity and sensitivity.

On this clone itself: Its antigen is still unknown.

PCR was performed using 60 Vbeta and 13 Jbeta primers. Sequencing was performed with immunoSEQ multiplex PCR; in TCRdb, only in-frame clones are kept and a portion is missing. This sample carries about 120,000 clones, over 60% of them seen once, and the ten largest clones take roughly 2.5%. Trimming pared 3 bases from V and 6 bases from J, leaving 15 bases between. CDR3 length: 15 residues. From germline, CDR1 is ENHRY and CDR2 SYGVKD. This sequence was found in a female donor in good health and CMV-seronegative. This chain connects TRBV10-3 to TRBJ2-1, with D possibly matching TRBD1 (5 bases). The sequencing input was PBMCs. CDR3 nucleotide sequence: TGTGCCATCAGTGACTCTAGATCACAGGTCAATGAGCAGTTCTTC. Residues: CAISDSRSQVNEQFF.